Below are 22 T cell receptor beta chains sequenced from a single sample in a study of cytomegalovirus exposure and HLA in healthy donors. Data came from immunoSEQ multiplex PCR; TCRdb stores just in-frame clones and leaves some out. The sample contains about 200,000 clones, 75% to 85% of which appear only once. Sequencing input: PBMCs. The receptor set was obtained from a woman aged 25 to 39 in good health and CMV-seropositive.

DNA of the CDR3: TGCGCCAGCAGCTCTACCACAGGGAGAAATGAGCAGTTCTTC. This encodes CASSSTTGRNEQFF. This chain joins TRBV5-1 and TRBJ2-1, with TRBD1 as a possible D gene (6 bases). The CDR3 sequence is 14 residues long. In germline, CDR1 is SGHRS, CDR2 YFSETQ. Deletions cut 3 bases from V and 7 bases from J, with 14 bases between.

The chain carries TRBV5-6 and TRBJ1-2, with D perhaps matching TRBD1 (6 bases). Trimming cost V 7 bases and J 3 bases, with 16 bases left between them. Germline V lookup: CDR1 SGHDT, CDR2 YYEEEE. This CDR3 is 14 amino acids long. CDR3 DNA: TGTGCCAGCCAGCCCGGGACATTCTACTATGGCTACACCTTC. Encoded protein: CASQPGTFYYGYTF.

The CDR3 bases are TGCAGCGTTGAAGATATCGGACACTCGGCCAATGAAGCTTTCTTT. Translation gives CSVEDIGHSANEAFF. The chain employs TRBV29-1 and TRBJ1-1; a weak D match, TRBD1 (5 bases). V lost 0 bases to trimming and J lost 7 bases, with 18 bases between them. The CDR3 sequence is 15 residues long. Germline lookup yields CDR1 SQVTM and CDR2 ANQGSEA.

This clone was counted a single time. V and J are TRBV19 and TRBJ1-5, with 8 bases lining up with TRBD1. The CDR3 sequence is 14 residues long. V gave up 5 bases and J gave up 6 bases; unmatched junction bases: 6. Germline CDR1 is LNHDA and CDR2 is SQIVND (reference sequence). The CDR3 DNA follows: TGTGCCAGTAGTGAGCAGGGGGCGGGTCAGCCCCAGCATTTT. It is translated as CASSEQGAGQPQHF.

The chain recombines TRBV12-5 with TRBJ1-1; 11 nucleotides match TRBD1. This CDR3 is built from 13 residues. Per germline, CDR1 LGHNT and CDR2 FRNRAP. V lost 6 bases to trimming and J lost 5 bases; unmatched junction nucleotides: 2. The CDR3 region is CASGGQGETEAFF. CDR3 nucleotides: TGTGCTAGTGGGGGACAGGGGGAGACTGAAGCTTTCTTT.

V usage is TRBV7-9 and J usage is TRBJ1-1; D gene unclear. V lost 11 bases and J 2 bases, leaving 21 bases between the germline ends. Germline CDR1 and CDR2: SEHNR and FQNEAQ (reference sequence). This CDR3 contains 15 residues. The CDR3 region has the DNA TGTGCCGGCACCGGAGGGTGGGAACCTAACACTGAAGCTTTCTTT. Its protein is CAGTGGWEPNTEAFF.

This clone has only a few counts. The chain uses TRBV2 and TRBJ1-3, with D tentatively TRBD1 (6 bases). This CDR3 spans 16 amino acids. V was cut by 6 bases and J by 0 bases, with 15 bases left in between. CDR1 SNHLY and CDR2 FYNNEI come from the germline V gene. The DNA for the CDR3 is TGTGCCAGCAGCCAACAACAGGGAAACTCTGGAAACACCATATATTTT. Translation: CASSQQQGNSGNTIYF.

The chain employs TRBV5-4 and TRBJ1-2, with D unresolved. CDR3 length: 13 residues. Germline loops: CDR1 SGHNT, CDR2 YYREEE (reference sequence). V was shortened by 0 bases and J by 8 bases, with 11 bases between the two germline ends. The CDR3 bases are TGTGCCAGCAGCTTGGACGGAGTTTACGGCTACACCTTC. This encodes CASSLDGVYGYTF.

The chain uses TRBV5-1 and TRBJ1-1, with a weak D call TRBD1 (5 bases). The germline V gene encodes CDR1 SGHRS and CDR2 YFSETQ. This CDR3 contains 14 residues. Deletions cut 1 base from V and 0 bases from J, with 7 bases between. Here the CDR3 DNA reads TGCGCCAGCAGCTTGAGGGGCGTGAACACTGAAGCTTTCTTT. It codes for CASSLRGVNTEAFF.

The count of this clone is one. The V gene is TRBV5-6, the J gene TRBJ1-1; 7 bases align to TRBD1. The CDR3 covers 14 residues. J gave up 5 bases and V 4 bases, and 8 bases lay outside the gene matches. Germline V gene lookup returns CDR1 SGHDT and CDR2 YYEEEE. The DNA for the CDR3 is TGTGCCAGCAGCATTACAGGGGTAGAAACTGAAGCTTTCTTT. Translation gives CASSITGVETEAFF.

The CDR3 spells CASSSGGTTDTQYF. CDR3 coding DNA: TGTGCCAGCAGCAGCGGGGGAACCACAGATACGCAGTATTTT. The gene calls are TRBV9 and TRBJ2-3; 8 positions agree with TRBD2. Germline V gene sequence: CDR1 SGDLS, CDR2 YYNGEE. Unmatched junction bases numbered 3, after V lost 4 bases and J lost 2 bases. The CDR3 totals 14 residues.

This rearrangement joins TRBV18 to TRBJ2-7; TRBD1 aligns across 7 bases. V lost 4 bases and J lost 3; bases outside the gene matches: 3. The germline CDR1 and CDR2 sequences are KGHSH and LQKENI. This CDR3 is built from 13 residues. Written as DNA, the CDR3 is TGTGCCAGCTCACGGGGACAGAACTACGAGCAGTACTTC. The encoded protein is CASSRGQNYEQYF. Looking up the rest from reference TRBV18 and TRBJ2-7 gives the full variable domain: NAGVMQNPRHLVRRRGQEARLRCSPMKGHSHVYWYRQLPEEGLKFMVYLQKENIIDESGMPKERFSAEFPKEGPSILRIQQVVRGDSAAYFCASSRGQNYEQYFGPGTRLTVT.

This chain links TRBV15 with TRBJ2-7, with 7 nucleotides matching TRBD1. Germline CDR1 reads LNHNV; CDR2 reads YYDKDF (reference sequence). CDR3 length equals 17 residues. The ends lost 3 bases at V and 2 bases at J; junction bases unmatched: 13. CDR3 loop: CATSRGPGQKVPYEQYF. The DNA of the CDR3 is TGTGCCACCAGCAGGGGGCCGGGACAGAAAGTACCCTACGAGCAGTACTTC. Drawing the rest from reference TRBV15 and TRBJ2-7, the complete variable domain is DAMVIQNPRYQVTQFGKPVTLSCSQTLNHNVMYWYQQKSSQAPKLLFHYYDKDFNNEADTPDNFQSRRPNTSFCFLDIRSPGLGDTAMYLCATSRGPGQKVPYEQYFGPGTRLTVT.

The rearrangement uses TRBV20-1 and TRBJ2-7; D might be TRBD1 (6 bases). The germline CDR1 and CDR2 sequences are DFQATT and SNEGSKA (reference sequence). Trimming shortened V by 6 bases and J by 5 bases, and 11 bases separated the two germline ends. This CDR3 is 11 amino acids long. CDR3 protein: CSARQVNEQYF. CDR3 DNA sequence: TGCAGTGCCAGACAGGTAAACGAGCAGTACTTC.

The chain couples TRBV20-1 to TRBJ2-7; no reliable D call. CDR3 size: 11 residues. CDR1 DFQATT and CDR2 SNEGSKA come from the germline V gene (reference sequence). CDR3 sequence reads: CSIQPWREQYF. The CDR3 bases are TGCAGCATCCAACCCTGGCGGGAGCAGTACTTC.

This sequence joins TRBV6-5 and TRBJ2-3; the D is unclear. This CDR3 comprises 11 residues. Trimming shortened V by 6 bases and J by 6 bases, and 7 bases separated the two germline ends. The germline gives CDR1 MNHEY, CDR2 SVGAGI. The CDR3 spells CASRRDDTQYF. Written as DNA, the CDR3 is TGTGCCAGCAGAAGAGATGATACGCAGTATTTT.

The table lists this clone with a few counts. V usage is TRBV12-5 and J usage is TRBJ1-2; no reliable D call. The CDR3 spans 19 residues. Trimming took off 2 bases at V and 5 bases at J, with 27 bases between the two ends. Germline CDR1 reads LGHNT; CDR2 reads FRNRAP. The CDR3 DNA is TGTGCTAGTGGTTTGTCCGCAAGAGGTTTGCAGCCGATGAGATATGGCTACACCTTC. Its translation is CASGLSARGLQPMRYGYTF.

In this sample, this clone turned up a few times. The chain combines TRBV30 with TRBJ1-5; 9 bases fit TRBD1. Losses at the gene ends were 6 bases for V and 2 bases for J; bases not matched to a gene: 5. Germline V lookup: CDR1 GTSNPN, CDR2 SVGIG (reference sequence). The CDR3 runs to 14 residues. This chain's CDR3 is CACSTGGGNQPQHF. CDR3 sequence (DNA): TGTGCCTGCAGTACAGGGGGCGGCAATCAGCCCCAGCATTTT.

This clone was observed a few times. This sequence joins TRBV6-5 and TRBJ1-2, with 7 bases identical to TRBD1. Looked up from germline, CDR1 is MNHEY and CDR2 is SVGAGI. The junction had 1 base not matched to a gene; V was cut back by 8 bases and J by 4 bases. The CDR3 has 11 residues. The DNA of the CDR3 is TGTGCCAGCTCAGGGGGCTATGGCTACACCTTC. Its protein is CASSGGYGYTF.

This sequence joins TRBV2 and TRBJ2-7, with D hard to call. This CDR3 comprises 13 residues. V was cut by 3 bases and J by 2 bases, with 8 bases left in between. Germline CDR1 reads SNHLY; CDR2 reads FYNNEI. In nucleotides, the CDR3 is TGTGCCAGCAGTGACGTTGGAGCCTACGAGCAGTACTTC. Translating it yields CASSDVGAYEQYF.

The chain joins TRBV11-3 to TRBJ2-1; TRBD2 aligns across 7 bases. Germline CDR1 and CDR2: SGHNT and YENEEA. The trim removed 5 bases at V and 6 bases at J, leaving 4 bases unmatched. The length of the CDR3 is 13 residues. Here the CDR3 DNA reads TGTGCCAGCAGCCACCGCGGGGGCAATGAGCAGTTCTTC. It specifies CASSHRGGNEQFF. The full variable domain, in which reference TRBV11-3 and TRBJ2-1 provide the parts outside the CDR3, is EAGVVQSPRYKIIEKKQPVAFWCNPISGHNTLYWYLQNLGQGPELLIRYENEEAVDDSQLPKDRFSAERLKGVDSTLKIQPAELGDSAVYLCASSHRGGNEQFFGPGTRLTVL.

This clone is a singleton in its sample. The chain employs TRBV7-6 and TRBJ2-2; no clear D. Trimming pared 1 base from V and 2 bases from J, leaving 8 bases between. Per germline, CDR1 SGHVS and CDR2 FNYEAQ. The CDR3 runs 15 residues. The CDR3 sequence: CASSLVVSNTGELFF. Written as DNA, the CDR3 is TGTGCCAGCAGCTTAGTTGTTTCTAACACCGGGGAGCTGTTTTTT.